This record covers a single T cell receptor (beta chain). Its cognate antigen is unknown. This same CDR3 is encoded by further DNA sequences in the sample. Via CD45RO/CCR7/CD25/CD127/CD95/CD27, cells of the CD4+ naive, central memory, regulatory and stem cell-like memory subsets were sorted. Germline CDR1 is SQVTM and CDR2 is ANQGSEA. This CDR3 is built from 12 residues. The V gene lost 3 bases and the J gene lost 4 bases, with 9 bases spanning the gap. The source of the sample is a study of beta chain features in type 1 diabetes. Study context: The patients were much like the healthy donors in age, gender and cell yields. Whole-study findings and limits: A potential influence of HLA type upon TCRB rearrangement remained unresolved herein.

What was sequenced were expressed TCRB transcripts, since all of the isolated RNA had been reverse transcribed. Libraries were prepared by immunoSEQ multiplex PCR; TCRdb keeps only in-frame clonotypes and omits some of them. The sample lists around 240,000 clones; around 68% were seen once. The clonotype originates from a man aged 25 to 45 in good health. This rearrangement joins TRBV29-1 to TRBJ1-1; D remains ambiguous. The specimen was naive CD4+ T cells from blood. The DNA for the CDR3 is TGCAGCGTTGAGGGGAGAGGCACTGAAGCTTTCTTT. Residues: CSVEGRGTEAFF. The variable domain in full, with the rest retrieved from reference TRBV29-1 and TRBJ1-1, is SAVISQKPSRDICQRGTSLTIQCQVDSQVTMMFWYRQQPGQSLTLIATANQGSEATYESGFVIDKFPISRPNLTFSTLTVSNMSPEDSSIYLCSVEGRGTEAFFGQGTRLTVV.